Included here is one TCR beta chain sequence, with context. The data originate from a study of blood T cell repertoires in COVID-19. V was shortened by 1 base and J by 1 base, with 18 bases between the two germline ends. Germline lookup yields CDR1 SGHVS and CDR2 FNYEAQ. The CDR3 runs to 18 residues. Seattle participants joined during active infection and were tracked over time. Authors' methods: For nucleated cells, counts were estimated from reference gene primer amplification. The protocol was immunoSEQ multiplex PCR, while the TCRdb copy is restricted to in-frame clones and leaves out a portion. D and trimming come from the DNA, and the V and J calls and clone size come from that table. The sample has about 250,000 clones; more than 65% are singletons.

The clonotype originates from a person aged 70 to 79 with COVID-19, enrolled during active disease. The sample taken for sequencing was peripheral blood. The chain has TRBV7-6 and TRBJ2-3, with D perhaps matching TRBD2 (7 bases). The CDR3 DNA reads as TGTGCCAGCAGCTTAGGTGTGGGCGGGGGCCGACGCACAGATACGCAGTATTTT. It encodes CASSLGVGGGRRTDTQYF.